This entry is about one T cell receptor beta chain. Antigen specificity is unknown. Donors gave about 9.3 milliliters of peripheral blood apiece. This sample was taken from a study of blood T cells in healthy people across ages. The CDR3 has 15 residues. Looked up from germline, CDR1 is SGHAT and CDR2 is FQNNGV. Next came a second PCR, run for roughly 6 to 11 cycles, which used a sample-barcoded 5' primer along with a J-beta primer mix. TCRdb reprocessed the 5' RACE reads with MiXCR, giving one entry per CDR3 protein. The sample includes about 720,000 distinct CDR3 sequences, about a fifth of them seen just once. Study-wide results and limits: When set beside aged donors, long-lived donors presented more naive CD4+ cells and higher diversity.

The source of this sequence is a man between 65 and 85 years old in good health. The V gene is TRBV11-2, the J gene TRBJ2-5, with TRBD1 matching 9 bases. The J call is uncertain, as TRBJ2-1 better fits the DNA end. Material: blood. CDR3 residues: CASIQLGTGNNEQFF. The DNA of the CDR3 is TGTGCCAGCATACAACTCGGGACAGGGAATAATGAGCAGTTCTTC.